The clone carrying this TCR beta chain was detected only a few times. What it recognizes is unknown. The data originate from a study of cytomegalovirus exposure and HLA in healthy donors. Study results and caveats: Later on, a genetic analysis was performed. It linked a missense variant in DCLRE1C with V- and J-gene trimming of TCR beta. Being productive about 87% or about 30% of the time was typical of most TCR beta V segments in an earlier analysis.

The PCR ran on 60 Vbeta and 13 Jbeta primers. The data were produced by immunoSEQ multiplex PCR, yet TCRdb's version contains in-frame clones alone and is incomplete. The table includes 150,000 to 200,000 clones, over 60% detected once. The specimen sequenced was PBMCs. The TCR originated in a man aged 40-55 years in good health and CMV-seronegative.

CDR3 sequence: CASSSDRDKAFF. CDR3 nucleotides: TGTGCCAGCAGTTCCGACAGGGACAAAGCTTTCTTT. The V gene is TRBV6-5, the J gene TRBJ1-1, with TRBD1 matching over 7 bases. This CDR3 region has 12 residues. V lost 4 bases to trimming and J lost 9 bases; unmatched junction nucleotides: 5. Germline lookup yields CDR1 MNHEY and CDR2 SVGAGI.